These 3 T cell receptor beta chains share one sample of origin, sequenced in a study of T-cell memory formation after mild COVID-19. TCRdb reprocessed the 5' RACE reads with MiXCR, giving one entry per CDR3 protein. The table lists about 110,000 distinct CDR3 sequences, about a sixth of them singletons, with around 5.1% in the top ten. Sequenced: PBMCs or a T cell subset sorted from them (not recorded which). These receptor sequences come from a man younger than 35 who had mild COVID-19 (a few samples of this study predate the infection). Cell type and time point are not known.

This clonotype has a count of ten or more. This chain connects TRBV29-1 to TRBJ2-5, with D perhaps given as TRBD1 or TRBD2 (7 bases each). V dropped 8 bases and J dropped 2 bases, with 18 bases sitting between them. Germline V gene lookup returns CDR1 SQVTM and CDR2 ANQGSEA. CDR3 size: 14 residues. The CDR3 region has the DNA TGCAGCTCGACCAGGGGGGGATGGCAAGAGACCCAGTACTTC. This sequence encodes CSSTRGGWQETQYF.

Comment on this clonotype: A single base separates this from a much larger clone, so it may be a read error. The chain carries TRBV2 and TRBJ2-1; D is ambiguous. This CDR3 region has 11 residues. Germline-derived CDR1 and CDR2 are SNHLY and FYNNEI. CDR3 sequence reads: CASRYYKEQFF. DNA of the CDR3: TGTGCCAGCAGATACTACAAGGAGCAGTTCTTC.

This clonotype occurred a few times. The chain couples TRBV4-3 to TRBJ2-1; possible D gene TRBD2, 5 bases. Germline lookup yields CDR1 LGHNA and CDR2 YSLEER. CDR3 length: 15 residues. V lost 3 bases and J 4 bases, leaving 13 bases between the germline ends. For the CDR3, the DNA is TGCGCCAGCAGCCATCGGGCGGGCACTTACAATGAGCAGTTCTTC. It codes for CASSHRAGTYNEQFF.